This TCR beta chain was profiled in a study of CD8 T cells in ankylosing spondylitis. Germline lookup yields CDR1 SEHNR and CDR2 FQNEAQ (reference sequence). The V and J ends lost 3 bases and 10 bases respectively, with 9 bases between them. CDR3 length equals 11 residues. Scientists made TCR beta libraries using quantitative 5'-RACE with molecular barcodes. TCRdb itself ran the 5' RACE reads through MiXCR, one entry per CDR3 protein. The data show around 330,000 distinct CDR3 sequences, around a tenth seen once. Input material: blood, either unsorted or a sorted T cell fraction (not recorded which). The clonotype originates from a female donor with ankylosing spondylitis or in good health (not recorded which). The chain couples TRBV7-9 to TRBJ1-2; D not certain. The DNA for the CDR3 is TGTGCCAGCAGCTTGGGTAGAGACTACACCTTC. Encoded protein: CASSLGRDYTF.